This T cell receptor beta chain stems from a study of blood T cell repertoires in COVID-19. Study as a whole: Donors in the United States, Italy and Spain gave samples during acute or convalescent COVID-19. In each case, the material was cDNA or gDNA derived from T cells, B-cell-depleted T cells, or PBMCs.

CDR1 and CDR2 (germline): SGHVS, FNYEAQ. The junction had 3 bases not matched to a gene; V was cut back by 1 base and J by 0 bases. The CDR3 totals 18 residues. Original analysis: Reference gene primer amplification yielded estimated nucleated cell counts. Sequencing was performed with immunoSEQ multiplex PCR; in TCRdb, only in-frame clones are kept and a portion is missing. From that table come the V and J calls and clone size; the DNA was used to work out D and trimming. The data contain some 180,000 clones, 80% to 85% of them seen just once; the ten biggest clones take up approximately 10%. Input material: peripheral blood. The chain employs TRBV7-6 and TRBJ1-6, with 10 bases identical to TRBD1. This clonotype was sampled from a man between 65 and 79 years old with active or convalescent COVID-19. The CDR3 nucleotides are TGTGCCAGCAGCTTAGAAGACAGGGGGCTCTCCTATAATTCACCCCTCCACTTT. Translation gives CASSLEDRGLSYNSPLHF.